The sequence of this T cell receptor beta chain was determined in a study of cytomegalovirus exposure and HLA in healthy donors. Study-level findings and limits: It was found in a later analysis that first-cohort TCR clusters tended to co-occur in the approximately 120 validation repertoires. Cytomegalovirus association was listed for around 180 TCR beta chains.

On this clone itself: Its matching antigen is unknown.

While the first cohort had 600 to 800 subjects, the donors belonged to the separate validation cohort of over a hundred subjects. Sequencing used immunoSEQ multiplex PCR; TCRdb keeps in-frame clones, though not all of them. The data show over 60,000 clones, with approximately 95% seen just once and 3.3% held by the top ten. With 4 bases removed from V and 4 bases from J, the gap between germline ends came to 12 bases. This CDR3 has 15 amino acids. Germline CDR1 is SGHDT and CDR2 is YYEEEE. This receptor was taken from a young man in good health and CMV-seronegative. This chain joins TRBV5-6 and TRBJ2-6; TRBD2 might be the D (6 bases). Sequenced input: PBMCs. The CDR3 nucleotides are TGTGCCAGCAGCCCAGGAGGGTCCGGGGCCAACGTCCTGACTTTC. It yields the protein CASSPGGSGANVLTF.